This entry features one T cell receptor beta chain sequence. The data were obtained in a study of blood T cell repertoires in COVID-19. Study in general: Spain, Italy and the United States supplied samples that represented acute and convalescent COVID-19.

Authors' analysis steps: Amplification of reference gene primers provided the estimated nucleated cell counts. Method: immunoSEQ multiplex PCR; TCRdb's copy keeps in-frame clones and lacks some. V and J calls and clone size are given by that table; D and trimming were obtained from the DNA. The table has about 300,000 clones, 89% seen once; the top ten hold 1.7%. CDR1 SGHRS and CDR2 YFSETQ come from the germline V gene. Trimming took 3 bases from V and 2 from J, leaving 12 bases between them. This CDR3 contains 14 residues. Those enrolled, adults aged roughly 18 to 100 years, came from around 24 US areas.

The genes are TRBV5-1 and TRBJ2-7, with no clear D. This clonotype was sampled from a woman aged 40 to 50 who had recovered from COVID-19. The specimen was PBMCs or T cells enriched from blood (not recorded which). The CDR3, as DNA: TGCGCCAGCAGCTCACGAGGCCCGACCTACGAGCAGTACTTC. Its protein product is CASSSRGPTYEQYF.